The 9 T cell receptor beta chains below come from one sample, sequenced in a study of Graves' ophthalmopathy and Graves' hyperthyroidism. From RNA, the CDR3 regions of TCR beta chains were amplified and sequenced. HTBI primers served in a first-round RT-PCR, which a second-round multiplex PCR followed. MiXCR was run by TCRdb on the multiplex PCR reads, yielding one entry per CDR3 protein. The sample lists around 590,000 distinct CDR3 sequences, 39% occurring once. Sequencing was performed on peripheral blood or thyroid tissue (not recorded which). The receptors derive from an adult man with Graves' hyperthyroidism.

This clonotype was seen more than once but under ten times. The rearrangement joins TRBV4-1 to TRBJ1-5; weak D call: TRBD1 (5 bases). Deletions cut 1 base from V and 6 bases from J, with 10 bases between. Germline-derived CDR1 and CDR2 are MGHRA and YSYEKL. The CDR3 is 14 residues long. The CDR3 bases are TGCGCCAGCAGCCAAGGGGGGGTCGGTCAGCCCCAGCATTTT. This sequence encodes CASSQGGVGQPQHF.

Concerning this clonotype: Given a much more abundant clone one base away, this may be a read error. The chain carries TRBV25-1 and TRBJ2-5; D may match TRBD1 or TRBD2 (6 bases each). CDR3 length: 14 residues. Germline V gives CDR1 MGHDK, CDR2 SYGVNS. DNA of the CDR3: TGTGCCGGCAGTGTTTCTACGGGGGCGTGGACCCAGTACTTC. This encodes CAGSVSTGAWTQYF.

This chain connects TRBV24-1 to TRBJ2-6, with D uncertain. The CDR3 loop spans 15 amino acids. Trimming left V 4 bases short and J 0 bases short, with 6 bases between. CDR1 is KGHDR and CDR2 is SFDVKD in the germline V gene. The CDR3 reads CATSDAGSGANVLTF. In nucleotides, the CDR3 is TGTGCCACCAGTGACGCCGGCTCTGGGGCCAACGTCCTGACTTTC.

This clonotype was observed many times. The rearrangement links TRBV7-9 to TRBJ1-2; D is ambiguous. Germline V gene sequence: CDR1 SEHNR, CDR2 FQNEAQ (reference sequence). Deletions cut 0 bases from V and 4 bases from J, with 9 bases between. The length of the CDR3 is 14 residues. The CDR3 DNA reads as TGTGCCAGCAGCTTAGCCGGGAAGTCCTATGGCTACACCTTC. The encoded protein is CASSLAGKSYGYTF.

This clonotype was seen many times. This sequence joins TRBV13 and TRBJ2-5, with 7 bases lining up with TRBD1. There are 13 residues in the CDR3. J lost 5 bases, V lost 8 bases, and 8 bases had no gene match. CDR1 PRHDT and CDR2 FYEKMQ come from the germline V gene (reference sequence). CDR3 coding DNA: TGTGCCAGCCGCGACAGGGACGGGGAGACCCAGTACTTC. Protein product: CASRDRDGETQYF.

V and J are TRBV7-2 and TRBJ2-6; either TRBD1 or TRBD2 may supply D (5 bases each). Germline V lookup: CDR1 SGHTA, CDR2 FQGNSA. This CDR3 has 16 residues. V lost 5 bases, J lost 4 bases, and 15 bases lay in between. The CDR3 sequence is CASSPSYEGGANVLTF. CDR3 sequence (DNA): TGTGCCAGCAGCCCATCCTACGAGGGGGGGGCCAACGTCCTGACTTTC.

This clonotype was observed many times. The genes are TRBV20-1 and TRBJ2-7; D gene unclear. The CDR3 extends over 12 amino acids. Per the germline V gene, CDR1 is DFQATT and CDR2 is SNEGSKA (reference sequence). With 0 bases removed from V and 6 bases from J, the gap between germline ends came to 9 bases. The chain's CDR3 is CSARDQFFEQYF. The CDR3 nucleotides read TGCAGTGCTAGAGATCAGTTTTTCGAGCAGTACTTC.

The V gene is TRBV29-1, the J gene TRBJ2-5; D gene unclear. The CDR3 extends over 10 amino acids. The germline V gene encodes CDR1 SQVTM and CDR2 ANQGSEA. DNA of the CDR3: TGCAGGGAGTGGCAGGAGACCCAGTACTTC. Protein: CREWQETQYF.

Only a few counts were recorded for this clonotype. The chain combines TRBV7-9 with TRBJ2-2, with D perhaps assigned TRBD1 or TRBD2 (5 bases each). The CDR3 loop spans 16 amino acids. With 3 bases removed from V and 1 base from J, the gap between germline ends came to 12 bases. In germline, CDR1 is SEHNR, CDR2 FQNEAQ (reference sequence). The CDR3 DNA sequence: TGTGCCAGCAGCTTGGAGGCCAGGGTGAACACCGGGGAGCTGTTTTTT. Translation gives CASSLEARVNTGELFF.